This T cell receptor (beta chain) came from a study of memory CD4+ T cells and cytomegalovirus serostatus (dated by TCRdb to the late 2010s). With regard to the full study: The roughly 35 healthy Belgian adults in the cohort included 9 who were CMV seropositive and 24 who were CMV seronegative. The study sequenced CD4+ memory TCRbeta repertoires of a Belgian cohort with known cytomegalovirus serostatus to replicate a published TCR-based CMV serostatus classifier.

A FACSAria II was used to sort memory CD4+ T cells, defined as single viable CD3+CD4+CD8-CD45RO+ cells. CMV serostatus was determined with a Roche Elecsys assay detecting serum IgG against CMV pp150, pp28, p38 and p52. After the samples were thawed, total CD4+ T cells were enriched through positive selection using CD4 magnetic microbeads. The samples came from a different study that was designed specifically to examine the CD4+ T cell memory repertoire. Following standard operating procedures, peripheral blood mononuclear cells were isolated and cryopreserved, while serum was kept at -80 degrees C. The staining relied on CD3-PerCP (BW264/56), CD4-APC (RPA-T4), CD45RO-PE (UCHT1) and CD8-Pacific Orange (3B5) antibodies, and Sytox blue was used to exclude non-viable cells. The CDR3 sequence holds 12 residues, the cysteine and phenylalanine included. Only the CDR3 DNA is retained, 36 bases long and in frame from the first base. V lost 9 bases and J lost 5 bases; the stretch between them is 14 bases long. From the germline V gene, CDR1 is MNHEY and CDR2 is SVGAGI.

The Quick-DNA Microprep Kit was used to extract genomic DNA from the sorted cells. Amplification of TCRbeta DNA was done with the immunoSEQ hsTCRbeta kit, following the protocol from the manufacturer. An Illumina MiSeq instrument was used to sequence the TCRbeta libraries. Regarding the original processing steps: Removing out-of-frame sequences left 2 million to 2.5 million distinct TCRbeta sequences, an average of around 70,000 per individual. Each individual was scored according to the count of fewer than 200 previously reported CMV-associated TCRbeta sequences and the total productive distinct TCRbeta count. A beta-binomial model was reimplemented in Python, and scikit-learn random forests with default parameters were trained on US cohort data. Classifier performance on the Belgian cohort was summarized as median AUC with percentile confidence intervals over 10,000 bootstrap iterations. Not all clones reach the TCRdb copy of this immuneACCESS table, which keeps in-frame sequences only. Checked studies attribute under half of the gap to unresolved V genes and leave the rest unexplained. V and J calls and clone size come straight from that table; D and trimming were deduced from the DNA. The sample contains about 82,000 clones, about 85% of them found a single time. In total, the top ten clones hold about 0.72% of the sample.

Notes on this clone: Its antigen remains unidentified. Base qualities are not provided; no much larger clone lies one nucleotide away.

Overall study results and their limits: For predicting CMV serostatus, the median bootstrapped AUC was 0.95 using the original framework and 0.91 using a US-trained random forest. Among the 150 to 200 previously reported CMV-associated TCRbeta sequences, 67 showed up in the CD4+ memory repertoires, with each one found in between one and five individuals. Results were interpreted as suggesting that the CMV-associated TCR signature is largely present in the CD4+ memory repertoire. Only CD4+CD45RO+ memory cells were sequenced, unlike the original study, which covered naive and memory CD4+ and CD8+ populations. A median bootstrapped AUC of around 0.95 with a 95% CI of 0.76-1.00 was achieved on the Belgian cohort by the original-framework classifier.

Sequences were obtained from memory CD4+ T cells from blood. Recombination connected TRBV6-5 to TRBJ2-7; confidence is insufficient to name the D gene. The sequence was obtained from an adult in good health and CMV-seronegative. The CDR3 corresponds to CAREWYLDEQYF. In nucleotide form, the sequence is TGTGCCAGAGAATGGTATCTCGACGAGCAGTACTTC.